The clone carrying this TCR beta chain was observed a few times. What it recognizes is unknown. The data were taken from a study of molecular identifiers for immune sequencing clone quantification. Study results and caveats: Effector cells kept over 98% of their molecules in clones above 20 RNA copies, while naive cells kept under 1% there.

TCRdb ran MiXCR on the PCR reads and lists one entry per CDR3 protein. The repertoire has more than 300,000 distinct CDR3 sequences, about 22% of them found once; the top ten carry 0.7% to 0.9%. Germline lookup yields CDR1 SEHNR and CDR2 FQNEAQ (reference sequence). Deletions cut 3 bases from V and 2 bases from J, with 14 bases between. CDR3 length: 15 residues. Sorted naive CD8 T cells, roughly 19,000 to 1,100,000, were sequenced from 10%, 30% or 50% RNA. Source material: naive CD8+ T cells from blood, with Jurkat cell RNA spiked in. Subset reported: FACS-sorted CD8+CD4-CCR7+CD45RA+ naive T cells. This rearrangement joins TRBV7-9 to TRBJ2-7, with D perhaps given as TRBD1 or TRBD2 (6 bases each). The sequence was obtained from a human donor in good health. Some libraries in this study had Jurkat cell RNA spiked in. The CDR3 sequence: CASSFPSGGPYEQYF. DNA for the CDR3: TGTGCCAGCAGCTTTCCTTCCGGGGGCCCCTACGAGCAGTACTTC.